A selection of T cell receptor beta chains follows, all from one sample in a study of T cells in tumors and immune-related adverse events. The assay was immunoSEQ multiplex PCR, and TCRdb's table has in-frame clones only and misses some. The sample records some 2,300 clones, 80% to 90% being singletons. Sequenced here: tumor tissue, sampled from a patient treated with anti-PD-1 therapy. These receptors came from a female donor with metastatic renal cell carcinoma. The CDR3 runs from the conserved cysteine through the conserved F or W. A D gene is named only where the DNA matches it firmly. Clone size is stated in some rows and not others, as once, few, many or a class when expanded.

D gene,V gene,clone size,J gene,CDR3 protein,CDR3 DNA
.,TRBV28,once,TRBJ1-6,CASTLGGANSPLHF,TGTGCCAGCACCCTGGGTGGGGCTAATTCACCCCTCCACTTT
TRBD2,TRBV4-3,.,TRBJ2-5,CASSHYTSGGWGQETQYF,TGCGCCAGCAGCCACTACACTTCGGGGGGTTGGGGCCAAGAGACCCAGTACTTC
.,TRBV29-1,.,TRBJ1-1,CSVQAVNTEAFF,TGCAGCGTTCAGGCAGTGAACACTGAAGCTTTCTTT
TRBD1,TRBV6-1,.,TRBJ2-1,CASSGRQGAGNEQFF,TGTGCCAGCAGTGGACGACAGGGGGCGGGCAATGAGCAGTTCTTC
TRBD1,TRBV7-2,.,TRBJ1-1,CASSLAQVVGGNTEAFF,TGTGCCAGCAGCTTAGCGCAAGTGGTAGGGGGCAACACTGAAGCTTTCTTT
.,TRBV6-5,.,TRBJ2-7,CASSYSTDFPYEQYF,TGTGCCAGCAGTTACTCGACAGACTTCCCCTACGAGCAGTACTTC
.,TRBV10-1,once,TRBJ2-3,CASSPTARSDTQYF,TGCGCCAGCAGCCCGACCGCCCGATCAGATACGCAGTATTTT
.,TRBV19,.,TRBJ1-6,CASSIGSSYNSPLHF,TGTGCCAGTAGTATAGGCAGCTCCTATAATTCACCCCTCCACTTT
.,TRBV19,few,TRBJ1-6,CASSLDRNSPLHF,TGTGCCAGTTCCTTGGACAGAAATTCACCCCTCCACTTT
TRBD1,TRBV5-4,.,TRBJ1-2,CASSLTQGADGYTF,TGTGCCAGCAGCTTGACGCAGGGGGCGGATGGCTACACCTTC
.,TRBV9,once,TRBJ2-6,CASSDTETPGANVLTF,TGTGCCAGCAGCGACACGGAGACGCCTGGGGCCAACGTCCTGACTTTC
.,TRBV19,.,TRBJ1-1,CASSTGGRHDNLKTEAFF,TGTGCCAGTAGTACTGGGGGACGGCACGATAATTTGAAAACTGAAGCTTTCTTT
TRBD1,TRBV4-1,.,TRBJ1-3,CASSQGPTGGSGNTIYF,TGCGCCAGCAGCCAAGGCCCAACAGGGGGCTCTGGAAACACCATATATTTT
.,TRBV11-2,.,TRBJ2-5,CASSLDRGRETQYF,TGTGCCAGCAGCTTAGACAGGGGCAGAGAGACCCAGTACTTC
TRBD1,TRBV6-1,.,TRBJ1-5,CAARQGAGVGQPQHF,TGTGCCGCCCGACAGGGGGCAGGGGTAGGGCAGCCCCAGCATTTT
.,TRBV19,.,TRBJ1-1,CASSITGNTEAFF,TGTGCCAGTAGTATCACAGGGAACACTGAAGCTTTCTTT
.,TRBV11-3,few,TRBJ2-1,CASSYLKSGEQFF,TGTGCCAGCAGCTATCTGAAAAGTGGGGAGCAGTTCTTC
.,TRBV5-1,.,TRBJ2-7,CASSLAFSFYEQYF,TGCGCCAGCAGCTTGGCCTTCAGTTTCTACGAGCAGTACTTC
TRBD1,TRBV6-1,.,TRBJ2-2,CASRDRGDTGELFF,TGTGCCAGCAGAGACAGGGGGGACACCGGGGAGCTGTTTTTT
.,TRBV7-2,.,TRBJ2-2,CASSRTTGNTGELFF,TGTGCCAGCAGTCGGACTACCGGAAACACCGGGGAGCTGTTTTTT
.,TRBV10-3,.,TRBJ2-3,CATGATDTQYF,TGTGCCACCGGGGCCACAGATACGCAGTATTTT
.,TRBV18,.,TRBJ2-5,CASSPRGEETQYF,TGTGCCAGCTCACCAAGGGGGGAGGAGACCCAGTACTTC
.,TRBV10-3,once,TRBJ1-2,CATKPPDSVGGYTF,TGTGCCACCAAACCACCGGACAGCGTGGGAGGCTACACCTTC
.,TRBV28,.,TRBJ1-5,CASSFHQPQHF,TGTGCCAGCAGTTTCCATCAGCCCCAGCATTTT
TRBD2,TRBV5-7,.,TRBJ2-5,CASSSKAGVQETQYF,TGTGCCAGCAGCTCGAAAGCGGGAGTACAAGAGACCCAGTACTTC
TRBD1,TRBV18,few,TRBJ2-5,CASSPTGMQETQYF,TGTGCCAGCTCACCGACAGGGATGCAAGAGACCCAGTACTTC
.,TRBV4-3,.,TRBJ1-1,CASSQSWEGTEAFF,TGCGCCAGCAGCCAAAGTTGGGAGGGGACTGAAGCTTTCTTT
TRBD2,TRBV5-6,.,TRBJ2-4,CASSFASSTSGGRNIQYF,TGTGCCAGCAGCTTTGCGTCCTCGACTAGCGGGGGTAGAAACATTCAGTACTTC
.,TRBV4-2,.,TRBJ1-5,CASSRELRGVSNQPQHF,TGTGCCAGCAGCCGAGAATTACGGGGGGTTAGCAATCAGCCCCAGCATTTT
.,TRBV11-2,.,TRBJ2-1,CASSPLVQSSYNEQFF,TGTGCCAGCAGCCCCCTCGTGCAGAGCTCCTACAATGAGCAGTTCTTC
.,TRBV20-1,.,TRBJ2-3,CSPRADTQYF,TGCAGTCCACGCGCAGATACGCAGTATTTT
.,TRBV29-1,.,TRBJ2-5,CSVEFRETQYF,TGCAGCGTTGAATTCAGAGAGACCCAGTACTTC
.,TRBV7-9,.,TRBJ1-2,CASAPSTAPPQEYGYTF,TGTGCCAGCGCCCCAAGCACGGCACCACCCCAGGAGTATGGCTACACCTTC
.,TRBV5-1,.,TRBJ2-1,CASSFDPGALDEQFF,TGCGCCAGCAGCTTTGATCCCGGGGCGCTGGATGAGCAGTTCTTC
TRBD1,TRBV7-9,.,TRBJ2-4,CASSSTGGLAKNIQYF,TGTGCCAGCAGCTCGACAGGGGGATTGGCCAAAAACATTCAGTACTTC
TRBD1,TRBV19,.,TRBJ2-7,CASKGTGASYEQYF,TGTGCCAGTAAGGGGACAGGAGCCTCCTACGAGCAGTACTTC
TRBD1,TRBV7-7,.,TRBJ2-3,CASSLSGTGLPDTQYF,TGTGCCAGCAGCTTATCTGGGACAGGGTTGCCAGATACGCAGTATTTT
.,TRBV4-2,.,TRBJ1-1,CASSSAGHLNTEAFF,TGTGCCAGCAGCTCAGCGGGACACCTGAACACTGAAGCTTTCTTT
.,TRBV28,.,TRBJ1-1,CASTLRAGREAFF,TGTGCCAGCACCTTAAGAGCGGGGAGGGAAGCTTTCTTT
TRBD2,TRBV5-1,.,TRBJ2-5,CASSSPPREGGQETQYF,TGCGCCAGCAGTTCCCCGCCGCGGGAGGGGGGCCAAGAGACCCAGTACTTC
TRBD2,TRBV7-2,.,TRBJ2-7,CASNLAPSGSSGGAGEQYF,TGTGCCAGCAACTTAGCCCCGTCGGGTAGTAGCGGGGGGGCGGGCGAGCAGTACTTC
TRBD1,TRBV10-1,.,TRBJ2-7,CASSESGTGAYEQYF,TGCGCCAGCAGTGAATCCGGGACAGGGGCGTACGAGCAGTACTTC
TRBD2,TRBV6-1,.,TRBJ2-1,CASSALAGGPSSYNEQFF,TGTGCCAGCAGTGCCCTAGCGGGAGGCCCTAGCTCCTACAATGAGCAGTTCTTC
TRBD2,TRBV5-1,few,TRBJ2-5,CASSLRLAGKETQYF,TGCGCCAGCAGCTTACGACTAGCGGGGAAAGAGACCCAGTACTTC
.,TRBV10-2,.,TRBJ2-5,CASSGGGGETQYF,TGCGCCAGCAGCGGAGGGGGGGGAGAGACCCAGTACTTC
TRBD1,TRBV7-2,.,TRBJ1-1,CASSSHGGQGGSEAFF,TGTGCCAGCAGCTCTCACGGGGGACAGGGGGGATCTGAAGCTTTCTTT
.,TRBV4-2,.,TRBJ2-1,CASRPGTSRSYNEQFF,TGTGCCAGCAGGCCCGGGACCTCGAGGTCCTACAATGAGCAGTTCTTC
TRBD2,TRBV28,.,TRBJ2-3,CASSPTSGRSIDTQYF,TGTGCCAGCAGCCCCACTAGCGGGAGAAGTATCGATACGCAGTATTTT
TRBD2,TRBV5-1,.,TRBJ2-6,CASSLDGTKGANVLTF,TGCGCCAGCAGCTTGGATGGGACTAAGGGGGCCAACGTCCTGACTTTC
.,TRBV2,.,TRBJ1-2,CASSERQVYGYTF,TGTGCCAGCAGTGAAAGGCAGGTCTATGGCTACACCTTC
TRBD1,TRBV28,.,TRBJ1-4,CASSQPTGGGEKLFF,TGTGCCAGCAGTCAACCAACAGGGGGCGGTGAAAAACTGTTTTTT
.,TRBV28,once,TRBJ2-7,CASSFGQTNEQYF,TGTGCCAGCAGTTTTGGGCAGACTAACGAGCAGTACTTC
TRBD2,TRBV5-4,.,TRBJ2-3,CASTLAGGRSDTQYF,TGTGCCAGCACTCTAGCGGGGGGGCGCTCAGATACGCAGTATTTT
.,TRBV11-2,.,TRBJ1-2,CASSPRTGFAYGYTF,TGTGCCAGCAGCCCCAGAACAGGGTTCGCCTATGGCTACACCTTC